The 10 T cell receptor beta chains below all came from one sample that was sequenced in a study of blood T cells in healthy people across ages. For the second PCR, which ran for 7 to 11 cycles, a sample-barcoded 5' primer and a J-beta primer mix were used. From the 5' RACE reads, TCRdb called clonotypes with MiXCR, one entry per CDR3 protein. The sample has about 1.4 million distinct CDR3 sequences; 55% to 75% are singletons. The sample consisted of blood. The origin of the receptors is a man aged 18 to 29 in good health.

This clonotype was seen more than once but under ten times. The chain links TRBV7-9 to TRBJ1-5; no clear D. The CDR3 consists of 16 residues. Trimming took off 5 bases at V and 11 bases at J, with 25 bases between the two ends. Germline values: CDR1 SEHNR, CDR2 FQNEAQ (reference sequence). In nucleotides, the CDR3 is TGTGCCAGCAGCCTAGATGACGGGCCTGTAACTGATACCCAGCATTTT. As protein: CASSLDDGPVTDTQHF.

V is TRBV5-1 and J is TRBJ2-7; either TRBD1 or TRBD2 may supply D (6 bases each). Looked up from germline, CDR1 is SGHRS and CDR2 is YFSETQ. V was shortened by 4 bases and J by 3 bases, with 26 bases between the two germline ends. This CDR3 spans 18 amino acids. CDR3 sequence: CASSRVVGGEALFYEQYF. The CDR3 nucleotides are TGCGCCAGCAGCCGGGTGGTCGGGGGCGAGGCCTTATTCTACGAGCAGTACTTC.

The chain uses TRBV6-6 and TRBJ2-1; maybe TRBD2 (6 bases). Germline-derived CDR1 and CDR2 are MNHNY and SVGAGI (reference sequence). V was pared by 5 bases and J by 7 bases, with 12 bases between. The CDR3 extends over 13 amino acids. The CDR3 DNA reads as TGTGCCAGCAGTCCGGCGGGGAAAAATGAGCAGTTCTTC. Amino acid sequence: CASSPAGKNEQFF.

This chain links TRBV5-1 with TRBJ2-3, with D perhaps matching TRBD1 (8 bases). V shed 0 bases and J shed 1 base, with 12 bases lying between them. Germline V lookup: CDR1 SGHRS, CDR2 YFSETQ. The CDR3 contains 16 residues. The CDR3 coding sequence is TGCGCCAGCAGCTTGGCGGGGGGACAGGGCACAGATACGCAGTATTTT. Its translation: CASSLAGGQGTDTQYF.

The gene calls are TRBV4-2 and TRBJ2-1; no reliable D call. The CDR3 spans 15 residues. With 0 bases removed from V and 6 bases from J, the gap between germline ends came to 12 bases. Germline values: CDR1 LGHNA, CDR2 YNFKEQ. As DNA, the CDR3 is TGTGCCAGCAGCCAAGATATGGCGAACCGCAATGAGCAGTTCTTC. Its protein product is CASSQDMANRNEQFF.

Here the CDR3 reads CASSLKQGGEKLFF. CDR3 sequence (DNA): TGTGCCAGCAGTTTAAAACAGGGAGGCGAAAAACTGTTTTTT. The chain combines TRBV12-3 or TRBV12-4 with TRBJ1-4; D may be TRBD1 (6 bases). V shed 2 bases and J shed 8 bases, with 12 bases lying between them. The CDR3 has 14 amino acids.

The chain uses TRBV2 and TRBJ2-3; 8 bases line up with TRBD2. The CDR3 extends over 15 amino acids. Trimming removed 6 bases from V and 1 base from J; junction bases left unmatched: 6. The germline gives CDR1 SNHLY, CDR2 FYNNEI. The CDR3 DNA reads as TGTGCCAGCAGGAGCGGGGGTTCCGGCACAGATACGCAGTATTTT. This codes for CASRSGGSGTDTQYF.

Here the CDR3 reads CSVVSGGANEQFF. The CDR3 DNA follows: TGCAGCGTAGTGAGCGGGGGGGCGAATGAGCAGTTCTTC. The chain carries TRBV29-1 and TRBJ2-1; 10 nucleotides agree with TRBD2. CDR1 is SQVTM and CDR2 is ANQGSEA in the germline V gene. The ends lost 6 bases at V and 7 bases at J; junction bases unmatched: 6. The CDR3 spans 13 residues.

The rearrangement links TRBV7-8 to TRBJ2-5; 12 bases are shared with TRBD2. The end of the DNA fits TRBJ2-7 better, so the J call may be wrong. This CDR3 region has 14 residues. Germline values: CDR1 SGHVS, CDR2 FQNEAQ. CDR3 amino acids: CASAGLAGTYEQYF. As DNA, the CDR3 is TGTGCCAGCGCCGGACTAGCGGGGACCTACGAGCAGTACTTC.

The rearrangement uses TRBV7-8 and TRBJ2-7; D gene ambiguous. The V end lost 1 base, the J end lost 4 bases, and 17 bases lay between the germline ends. The germline CDR1 and CDR2 sequences are SGHVS and FQNEAQ. This CDR3 comprises 16 residues. Here the CDR3 DNA reads TGTGCCAGCAGCTTAGGCCCCGCAGGTTCTATTTACGAGCAGTACTTC. Its translation is CASSLGPAGSIYEQYF. The variable domain in full, with the rest retrieved from reference TRBV7-8 and TRBJ2-7, is GAGVSQSPRYKVAKRGQDVALRCDPISGHVSLFWYQQALGQGPEFLTYFQNEAQLDKSGLPSDRFFAERPEGSVSTLKIQRTQQEDSAVYLCASSLGPAGSIYEQYFGPGTRLTVT.